The 23 T cell receptor beta chains presented below share a single source sample, sequenced in a study of T cell responses to AZD1222 COVID-19 vaccine. The repertoire was sequenced with immunoSEQ multiplex PCR; TCRdb's copy has only in-frame clones and lacks some. The sample lists roughly 150,000 clones; roughly 90% were seen once. The material sequenced was peripheral blood, taken 28 days after the second AZD1222 dose. Receptors originate from an adult who received the AZD1222 COVID-19 vaccine.

The rearrangement uses TRBV2 and TRBJ1-3; maybe TRBD1 (5 bases). Germline CDR1 SNHLY, CDR2 FYNNEI. The CDR3 runs to 15 residues. Trimming removed 6 bases at V and 0 bases at J, with 12 bases between. CDR3 bases: TGTGCCAGCAGCGCCTCAGGGTTCTCTGGAAACACCATATATTTT. It yields the protein CASSASGFSGNTIYF. The variable domain in full, with the rest retrieved from reference TRBV2 and TRBJ1-3, is EPEVTQTPSHQVTQMGQEVILRCVPISNHLYFYWYRQILGQKVEFLVSFYNNEISEKSEIFDDQFSVERPDGSNFTLKIRSTKLEDSAMYFCASSASGFSGNTIYFGEGSWLTVV.

The chain employs TRBV11-2 and TRBJ2-1, with unresolved D. The CDR3 runs to 15 residues. Germline CDR1 reads SGHAT; CDR2 reads FQNNGV. Trimming cost V 0 bases and J 5 bases, with 11 bases left between them. CDR3 residues: CASSLDNWANNEQFF. The CDR3 DNA sequence: TGTGCCAGCAGCTTAGATAATTGGGCTAACAATGAGCAGTTCTTC.

This sequence joins TRBV11-2 and TRBJ2-3; D is unresolved. This CDR3 contains 16 residues. Germline V lookup: CDR1 SGHAT, CDR2 FQNNGV. Trimming pared 3 bases from V and 0 bases from J, leaving 13 bases between. The CDR3 DNA sequence: TGTGCCAGCAGCTTTAGTTCCAAATCTAGCACAGATACGCAGTATTTT. It codes for CASSFSSKSSTDTQYF.

The V and J genes are TRBV3-1 (or the pseudogene TRBV3-2) and TRBJ1-2; weak D call: TRBD1 (5 bases). The CDR3 spans 15 residues. Trimming left V 4 bases short and J 7 bases short, with 19 bases between. Germline-derived CDR1 and CDR2 are LGHDT and YNNKEL (reference sequence). CDR3: CASSLSAGPVAGYTF. CDR3 nucleotide sequence: TGTGCCAGCAGCCTTTCCGCAGGGCCCGTGGCTGGCTACACCTTC.

V gene TRBV11-1 combines with J gene TRBJ1-4, with TRBD1 matching over 9 bases. Looked up from germline, CDR1 is SGHAT and CDR2 is FQDESV (reference sequence). The V and J ends lost 1 base and 8 bases, in that order; junction bases with no gene match: 5. The CDR3 extends over 15 amino acids. DNA for the CDR3: TGTGCCAGCAGCTTAGAGGACAGGGGAAGGGAAAAACTGTTTTTT. This translates into CASSLEDRGREKLFF.

The J gene is TRBJ1-2, the V gene TRBV4-3; maybe TRBD1 (6 bases). V lost 0 bases to trimming and J lost 6 bases, with 14 bases between them. In germline, CDR1 is LGHNA, CDR2 YSLEER. This CDR3 is built from 15 residues. The CDR3 protein is CASSQDPLRGDGYTF. CDR3 sequence (DNA): TGCGCCAGCAGCCAAGACCCCCTAAGGGGGGATGGCTACACCTTC.

This chain uses TRBV9 with TRBJ2-5; 7 bases are a match to TRBD2. V lost 4 bases to trimming and J lost 4 bases; unmatched junction nucleotides: 7. Looked up from germline, CDR1 is SGDLS and CDR2 is YYNGEE. The CDR3 is made up of 14 amino acids. The CDR3 reads CASSLEGGGETQYF. For the CDR3, the DNA is TGTGCCAGCAGCCTTGAGGGCGGGGGAGAGACCCAGTACTTC.

The chain recombines TRBV4-2 with TRBJ1-3; D may be TRBD1 (6 bases). The V and J ends lost 0 bases and 1 base respectively, with 16 bases between them. CDR3 size: 18 residues. Germline values: CDR1 LGHNA, CDR2 YNFKEQ. The CDR3 loop reads CASSQEGAPGESGNTIYF. CDR3 nucleotide sequence: TGTGCCAGCAGCCAAGAGGGGGCTCCAGGGGAGTCTGGAAACACCATATATTTT.

This clone was recorded only once. The V gene is TRBV7-9, the J gene TRBJ2-7, with a weak D call TRBD2 (6 bases). Germline V gives CDR1 SEHNR, CDR2 FQNEAQ (reference sequence). The CDR3 is 16 amino acids. V was trimmed by 4 bases and J by 9 bases, leaving 25 bases between them. CDR3: CASSSTGGPPFAMQYV. Here the CDR3 DNA reads TGTGCCAGCAGCTCCACCGGGGGTCCTCCCTTTGCGATGCAGTACGTC.

The genes are TRBV28 and TRBJ1-6; D is perhaps TRBD1 (6 bases). The CDR3 is 14 amino acids. V was trimmed by 7 bases and J by 6 bases, leaving 13 bases between them. Germline CDR1 is MDHEN and CDR2 is SYDVKM. DNA of the CDR3: TGTGCCAGCACCGCTGGACAGTCTAATTCACCCCTCCACTTT. Encoded protein: CASTAGQSNSPLHF. The variable domain in full, completed from reference TRBV28 and TRBJ1-6, reads DVKVTQSSRYLVKRTGEKVFLECVQDMDHENMFWYRQDPGLGLRLIYFSYDVKMKEKGDIPEGYSVSREKKERFSLILESASTNQTSMYLCASTAGQSNSPLHFGNGTRLTVT.

The chain carries TRBV14 and TRBJ1-2; the D gene is possibly TRBD1 (6 bases). The V gene's germline CDR1 is SGHDN and CDR2 FVKESK. Trimming shortened V by 0 bases and J by 8 bases, and 10 bases separated the two germline ends. CDR3 length equals 13 residues. CDR3 amino acids: CASSQDTGYGYTF. Written as DNA, the CDR3 is TGTGCCAGCAGCCAAGATACAGGGTACGGCTACACCTTC.

J is TRBJ1-2 and V is TRBV5-5, with D unresolved. The CDR3 is made up of 13 amino acids. In germline, CDR1 is SGHKS, CDR2 YYEKEE (reference sequence). Trimming cost V 2 bases and J 0 bases, with 5 bases left between them. The CDR3 region has the DNA TGTGCCAGCAGCTTAAGGACTAACTATGGCTACACCTTC. Its translation: CASSLRTNYGYTF.

This clone was seen once. The rearrangement links TRBV10-3 to TRBJ2-5; TRBD2 aligns across 12 bases. Per germline, CDR1 ENHRY and CDR2 SYGVKD. J was trimmed by 4 bases and V by 5 bases; bases with no gene match: 5. The CDR3 totals 15 residues. The CDR3 DNA sequence: TGTGCCATCAGTAATCCGGGACTAGCGGGAGAGACCCAGTACTTC. It specifies CAISNPGLAGETQYF.

The gene calls are TRBV2 and TRBJ2-3; 8 nucleotides match TRBD2. The CDR3 extends over 13 amino acids. V was clipped by 6 bases and J by 3 bases; unmatched bases: 2. Looked up from germline, CDR1 is SNHLY and CDR2 is FYNNEI. The CDR3 DNA sequence: TGTGCCAGCAGCCAGCGGGAGACAGATACGCAGTATTTT. Its translation is CASSQRETDTQYF. Full variable domain (missing parts from reference TRBV2 and TRBJ2-3): EPEVTQTPSHQVTQMGQEVILRCVPISNHLYFYWYRQILGQKVEFLVSFYNNEISEKSEIFDDQFSVERPDGSNFTLKIRSTKLEDSAMYFCASSQRETDTQYFGPGTRLTVL.

A single count supports this clone. The chain couples TRBV12-3 or TRBV12-4 to TRBJ1-1, with TRBD1 as a possible D gene (5 bases). This CDR3 is built from 13 residues. Trimming pared 6 bases from V and 4 bases from J, leaving 12 bases between. The DNA of the CDR3 is TGTGCCAGCAGCCCAGGGTACGGCACTGAAGCTTTCTTT. Encoded protein: CASSPGYGTEAFF.

The chain joins TRBV5-1 to TRBJ2-1, with TRBD1 as a possible D gene (6 bases). CDR3 length: 15 residues. Germline CDR1 reads SGHRS; CDR2 reads YFSETQ. Trimming removed 0 bases at V and 6 bases at J, with 13 bases between. CDR3 nucleotide sequence: TGCGCCAGCAGCTTGGGTACAGGGAGAGGCAATGAGCAGTTCTTC. Its protein is CASSLGTGRGNEQFF.

V and J are TRBV19 and TRBJ2-7, with 12 bases fitting TRBD2. The V and J ends lost 4 bases and 5 bases, in that order; junction bases with no gene match: 6. Looked up from germline, CDR1 is LNHDA and CDR2 is SQIVND (reference sequence). The CDR3 extends over 15 amino acids. CDR3 protein: CASSKSTSGSHEQYF. The CDR3 nucleotides read TGTGCCAGTAGTAAATCGACTAGCGGGAGCCACGAGCAGTACTTC.

This chain joins TRBV6-5 and TRBJ1-1, with D unclear. This CDR3 contains 13 residues. With 4 bases removed from V and 2 bases from J, the gap between germline ends came to 8 bases. Per the germline V gene, CDR1 is MNHEY and CDR2 is SVGAGI. CDR3 DNA sequence: TGTGCCAGCAGTTTTGCCCCTAACACTGAAGCTTTCTTT. Translated: CASSFAPNTEAFF.

The J gene is TRBJ2-1, the V gene TRBV28; D is uncertain. The germline V gene encodes CDR1 MDHEN and CDR2 SYDVKM. V gave up 4 bases and J gave up 2 bases, with 12 bases separating them. The CDR3 length is 15 residues. The CDR3 here is CASSSVDGAYNEQFF. The CDR3 bases are TGTGCCAGCAGTTCCGTGGACGGTGCCTACAATGAGCAGTTCTTC.

The chain has TRBV7-9 and TRBJ2-7, with 8 bases aligning to TRBD1. The CDR3 contains 17 residues. V lost 2 bases and J lost 0; bases outside the gene matches: 9. CDR1 is SEHNR, CDR2 FQNEAQ, per germline (reference sequence). The CDR3 sequence: CASSLKGDRGNSYEQYV. The CDR3 DNA is TGTGCCAGCAGCTTAAAGGGTGACAGGGGCAACTCCTACGAGCAGTACGTC.

CDR3 bases: TGTGCCACCAGCAAGATAACGGGAGGGTCTAGCAATCAGCCCCAGCATTTT. This codes for CATSKITGGSSNQPQHF. The V call is TRBV15, the J call TRBJ1-5; no clear D gene. The CDR3 runs 17 residues. V lost 4 bases and J lost 0, with 16 bases in between. Germline assignment: CDR1 LNHNV and CDR2 YYDKDF (reference sequence).

The chain joins TRBV28 to TRBJ2-7; D may be TRBD1 (5 bases). This CDR3 has 13 amino acids. Germline lookup yields CDR1 MDHEN and CDR2 SYDVKM. The V and J ends lost 8 bases and 3 bases respectively, with 14 bases between them. CDR3 protein: CASVGHGYYEQYF. The CDR3, as DNA: TGTGCCAGCGTGGGGCACGGGTACTACGAGCAGTACTTC. The entire variable domain, with the rest obtained from reference TRBV28 and TRBJ2-7, is as follows: DVKVTQSSRYLVKRTGEKVFLECVQDMDHENMFWYRQDPGLGLRLIYFSYDVKMKEKGDIPEGYSVSREKKERFSLILESASTNQTSMYLCASVGHGYYEQYFGPGTRLTVT.

The chain links TRBV6-5 to TRBJ2-1; 10 nucleotides align to TRBD2. V shed 4 bases, J shed 7 bases, and the junction held 10 bases outside the gene matches. The CDR3 is 16 residues long. CDR1 and CDR2 (germline): MNHEY, SVGAGI. The CDR3 DNA reads as TGTGCCAGCAGTTCCGTGACTAGCGGGTTAGGGAATGAGCAGTTCTTC. It codes for CASSSVTSGLGNEQFF.